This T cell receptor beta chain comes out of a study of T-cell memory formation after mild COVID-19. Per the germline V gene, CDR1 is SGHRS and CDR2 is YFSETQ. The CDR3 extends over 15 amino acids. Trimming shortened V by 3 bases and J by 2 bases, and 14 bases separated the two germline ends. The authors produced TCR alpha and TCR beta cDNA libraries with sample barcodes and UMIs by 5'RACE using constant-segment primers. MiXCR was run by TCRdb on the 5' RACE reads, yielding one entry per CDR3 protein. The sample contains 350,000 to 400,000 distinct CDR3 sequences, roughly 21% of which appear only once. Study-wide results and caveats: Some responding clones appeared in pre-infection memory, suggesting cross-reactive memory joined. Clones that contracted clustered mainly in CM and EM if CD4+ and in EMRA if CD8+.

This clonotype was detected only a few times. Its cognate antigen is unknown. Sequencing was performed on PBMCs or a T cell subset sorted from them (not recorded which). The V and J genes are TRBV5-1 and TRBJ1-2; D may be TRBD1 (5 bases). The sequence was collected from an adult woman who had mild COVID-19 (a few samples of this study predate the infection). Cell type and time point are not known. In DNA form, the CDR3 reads TGCGCCAGCAGCTCGGGACGGCCCACGAACTATGGCTACACCTTC. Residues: CASSSGRPTNYGYTF.